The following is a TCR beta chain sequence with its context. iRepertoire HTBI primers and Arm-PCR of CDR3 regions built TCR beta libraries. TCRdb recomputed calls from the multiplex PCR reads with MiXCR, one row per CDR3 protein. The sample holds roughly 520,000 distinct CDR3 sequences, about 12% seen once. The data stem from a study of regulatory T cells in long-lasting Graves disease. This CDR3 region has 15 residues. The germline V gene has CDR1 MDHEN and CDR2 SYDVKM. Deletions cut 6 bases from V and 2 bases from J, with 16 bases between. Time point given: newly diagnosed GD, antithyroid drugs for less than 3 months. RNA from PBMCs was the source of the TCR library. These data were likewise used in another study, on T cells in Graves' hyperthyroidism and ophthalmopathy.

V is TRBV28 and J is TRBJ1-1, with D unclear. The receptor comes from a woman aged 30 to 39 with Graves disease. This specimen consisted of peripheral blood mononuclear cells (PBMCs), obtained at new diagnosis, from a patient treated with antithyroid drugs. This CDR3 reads CASSSQGRINTEAFF. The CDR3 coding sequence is TGTGCCAGCAGCTCTCAAGGGCGGATAAACACTGAAGCTTTCTTT.